Detailed here is one TCR beta chain. These data come from a study of blood T cell repertoires in COVID-19. Study background: Italy, Spain and the United States were the sources of the convalescent and acute COVID-19 samples. PBMCs, B-cell-depleted T cells, or T cells provided the cDNA or gDNA that made up the material.

Original methodology: Amplification with reference gene primers provided the estimates of nucleated cell counts. Clones were sequenced by immunoSEQ multiplex PCR, and TCRdb holds only the in-frame ones, with some missing. That table gives V, J and clone size, and the DNA gave D and trimming. Counted here are some 76,000 clones, 80% to 90% occurring once; the ten biggest clones make up about 0.56%. The sample consisted of peripheral blood. The sequence was collected from a man aged 55 to 70 with acute or convalescent COVID-19.

CDR3 amino acids: CASSDRGGGEDTQYF. DNA of the CDR3: TGTGCCAGTAGTGACAGGGGAGGTGGAGAAGATACGCAGTATTTT. The chain is built from TRBV19 and TRBJ2-3, with TRBD1 matching 8 bases. Germline trimming cut 5 bases from V and 5 bases from J; bases unmatched to any gene: 9. This CDR3 has 15 residues. Germline V lookup: CDR1 LNHDA, CDR2 SQIVND (reference sequence).